Listed below are T cell receptor beta chains from one sample, sequenced in a study of blood T cell repertoires in COVID-19. The data were produced by immunoSEQ multiplex PCR, yet TCRdb's version contains in-frame clones alone and is incomplete. Here the sample spans tens of thousands of clones, roughly 80% being singletons. Sequencing used peripheral blood. The receptors come from a woman aged 60 to 75 with acute or convalescent COVID-19. Both conserved end residues are part of each CDR3. The order of the fields is D gene, V gene, J gene, CDR3 protein. A D gene is named only where the DNA matches it firmly.

>.|TRBV7-2|TRBJ2-7
CASSLGVLSYEQYF
>TRBD1|TRBV7-3|TRBJ2-6
CASSFGTGRTGANVLTF
>TRBD1|TRBV2|TRBJ2-2
CASRGDRPVTGELFF
>TRBD1|TRBV10-3|TRBJ2-3
CAISQTGGSTDTQYF
>.|TRBV6-5|TRBJ2-7
CASSTTLYEQYF
>.|TRBV6-5|TRBJ1-6
CASRRHQNSPLHF
>.|TRBV18|TRBJ2-3
CASSPTASSTDTQYF
>TRBD1|TRBV7-2|TRBJ2-2
CASRRQGGELFF
>TRBD1|TRBV29-1|TRBJ2-6
CSVKTGTGANVLTF
>TRBD1|TRBV19|TRBJ1-5
CASSRSEGQTNQPQHF
>.|TRBV3-1/TRBV3-2|TRBJ2-6
CASSQGTYRAGANVLTF
>.|TRBV5-6|TRBJ2-7
CASSLTGITYEQYF
>.|TRBV21-1|TRBJ1-1
CASSNQGHKSNTEAFF
>.|TRBV5-1|TRBJ1-4
CASSLGTAGGTNEKLFF
>.|TRBV5-6|TRBJ1-2
CASSLAGLLNYGYTF
>TRBD2|TRBV7-2|TRBJ2-7
CASSLYGAGGNYEQYF
>.|TRBV6-5|TRBJ1-5
CASTQDSRQPQHF
>TRBD1|TRBV6-2/TRBV6-3|TRBJ1-5
CASSSPDRVNQPQHF
>.|TRBV19|TRBJ1-2
CASTLQGWDNYGYTF
>.|TRBV7-9|TRBJ2-5
CASSLKTGSEETQYF
>TRBD1|TRBV20-1|TRBJ1-1
CSASGTGLSEAFF
>.|TRBV27|TRBJ2-5
CASNNLGGRETQYF
>.|TRBV6-6|TRBJ1-4
CASTRQENEKLFF
>.|TRBV3-1/TRBV3-2|TRBJ1-4
CASRRGEKLFF
>TRBD2|TRBV6-5|TRBJ2-5
CASRRTSGGQETQYF
>.|TRBV11-2|TRBJ2-3
CATSETWSAGGDTQYF